Listed here are 6 T cell receptor beta chains from one sample, sequenced in a study of blood T cell repertoires in COVID-19. Some clones are missing from TCRdb's copy, which holds only in-frame ones; the method was immunoSEQ multiplex PCR. The sample contains roughly 150,000 clones, over 70% of which appear only once. Input material: peripheral blood. These receptors all come from a woman aged 80 or over with active or convalescent COVID-19.

This chain connects TRBV27 to TRBJ2-7; 9 nucleotides agree with TRBD1. The CDR3 extends over 13 amino acids. V shed 6 bases and J 1 base; nucleotides not matched to a gene: 1. Per the germline V gene, CDR1 is MNHEY and CDR2 is SMNVEV (reference sequence). CDR3 DNA sequence: TGTGCCAGCAGGACAGGGGGGTCCTACGAGCAGTACTTC. Translated: CASRTGGSYEQYF.

V and J are TRBV11-2 and TRBJ1-5, with no clear D. This CDR3 spans 14 amino acids. Germline-derived CDR1 and CDR2 are SGHAT and FQNNGV. Deletions cut 0 bases from V and 4 bases from J, with 7 bases between. This CDR3 reads CASSLDRVNQPQHF. CDR3 bases: TGTGCCAGCAGCTTAGACCGGGTGAATCAGCCCCAGCATTTT.

This chain uses TRBV10-1 with TRBJ1-4, with TRBD1 identical over 7 bases. This CDR3 spans 16 amino acids. Germline CDR1 and CDR2: WNHNN and SYGVQD (reference sequence). The V and J ends lost 4 bases and 4 bases, in that order; junction bases with no gene match: 9. The CDR3 DNA reads as TGCGCCAGCAGTGTAAATGTCGGGACAGTTAATGAAAAACTGTTTTTT. It is translated as CASSVNVGTVNEKLFF.

This clone has a single count. Different DNA sequences within this sample yield the same CDR3. The chain links TRBV5-1 to TRBJ2-5, with D tentatively TRBD1 (6 bases). V lost 0 bases and J lost 1, with 7 bases in between. CDR1 is SGHRS and CDR2 is YFSETQ in the germline V gene. The CDR3 totals 14 residues. CDR3 in amino acids: CASSLGTVQETQYF. CDR3 nucleotides: TGCGCCAGCAGCTTGGGGACAGTCCAAGAGACCCAGTACTTC.

The chain employs TRBV4-1 and TRBJ2-1, with D perhaps matching TRBD1 (6 bases). Trimming removed 2 bases from V and 3 bases from J, with 20 bases in between. Germline CDR1 reads MGHRA; CDR2 reads YSYEKL. This CDR3 comprises 18 residues. The CDR3 sequence: CASSQLRTAVLVYNEQFF. CDR3 coding DNA: TGCGCCAGCAGCCAACTCCGGACAGCGGTTTTGGTCTACAATGAGCAGTTCTTC.

The rearrangement links TRBV7-9 to TRBJ1-4, with 11 bases matching TRBD1. The length of the CDR3 is 16 residues. V shed 5 bases and J 7 bases; nucleotides not matched to a gene: 9. Per germline, CDR1 SEHNR and CDR2 FQNEAQ (reference sequence). The CDR3 loop reads CASSRTGGFAGEKLFF. In DNA form, the CDR3 reads TGTGCCAGCAGCCGGACAGGGGGCTTCGCTGGTGAAAAACTGTTTTTT.